This paragraph covers one T cell receptor (beta chain) sequence. Antigen: not known. The germline V gene encodes CDR1 MNHEY and CDR2 SVGAGI. V gave up 5 bases and J gave up 7 bases; unmatched junction bases: 2. CDR3 length: 13 residues. This entry comes from a study of OX40 agonist ivuxolimab in advanced cancers. Study-level information: Dosing consisted of intravenous ivuxolimab at 0.01 to 10 mg/kg every 2 weeks. The study's findings and limits: Expanded peripheral T-cell antigen specificity went undetermined. Expanded clones were, on average, more numerous among CD8+ T cells than CD4+. Individuals who were partial responders at 0.1-3.0 mg/kg had clonal expansion that ranked among the lowest.

Using immunoSEQ multiplex PCR, the repertoire was profiled, and TCRdb retains in-frame clones only, with some absent. The table has some 84,000 clones, roughly 89% seen once. V is TRBV6-5 and J is TRBJ1-5, with TRBD1 matching 10 bases. The sample here was CD4+ or CD8+ T cells sorted from blood, taken in a trial of the OX40 agonist ivuxolimab. The clonotype originates from an adult with an advanced solid tumor such as melanoma, head and neck, liver or kidney cancer. The CDR3 sequence is CASSTDRGQPQHF. CDR3 DNA sequence: TGTGCCAGCAGTACGGACAGGGGGCAGCCCCAGCATTTT.